This is a list of T cell receptor beta chains from one sample in a study of preoperative IRX-2 immunotherapy in early breast cancer. Profiling relied on immunoSEQ multiplex PCR, and the TCRdb table lists in-frame clones only, not all of them. The sample yields 34,000 or so clones, 90% to 95% seen once. Sample collection occurred from a patient treated with IRX-2 immunotherapy. The receptors originated from a human donor with breast cancer. Each CDR3 is given with its conserved first and last residue. The D gene is left open where the match is weak. Where a row states a size, it is once, few, many or the class of an expanded clone; other rows omit it.

clone_size: -; j_call: TRBJ2-1; v_call: TRBV7-8; d_call: -; cdr3_nt: TGTGCCAGCAGCTTAGGGATTAGCGGAGCCTACAATGAGCAGTTCTTC; cdr3_aa: CASSLGISGAYNEQFF
clone_size: once; j_call: TRBJ2-1; v_call: TRBV5-6; d_call: -; cdr3_nt: TGTGCCAGCAGCTTGGTCGGAGGGCGCTACAATGAGCAGTTCTTC; cdr3_aa: CASSLVGGRYNEQFF
clone_size: -; j_call: TRBJ2-7; v_call: TRBV7-9; d_call: -; cdr3_nt: TGTGCCAGCAGCCAATCAGGGGACGAGCAGTACTTC; cdr3_aa: CASSQSGDEQYF
clone_size: -; j_call: TRBJ1-1; v_call: TRBV11-2; d_call: -; cdr3_nt: TGTGCCAGCAGCCGTGGACTGATTAACACTGAAGCTTTCTTT; cdr3_aa: CASSRGLINTEAFF
clone_size: -; j_call: TRBJ1-5; v_call: TRBV5-5; d_call: -; cdr3_nt: TGTGCCAGCAGCTTAGAATGGAGTCAGCCCCAGCATTTT; cdr3_aa: CASSLEWSQPQHF
clone_size: -; j_call: TRBJ2-7; v_call: TRBV5-4; d_call: -; cdr3_nt: TGTGCCAGCAGCTTTAATTTAATCGAGCAGTACTTC; cdr3_aa: CASSFNLIEQYF
clone_size: -; j_call: TRBJ1-1; v_call: TRBV4-2; d_call: -; cdr3_nt: TGTGCCAGCAGCCCGACGGTGGGGGCGAACACTGAAGCTTTCTTT; cdr3_aa: CASSPTVGANTEAFF
clone_size: -; j_call: TRBJ1-4; v_call: TRBV25-1; d_call: TRBD1; cdr3_nt: TGTGCCAGCAGTGAATCGGGGGGGACAGGGTCACGAAAACTGTTTTTT; cdr3_aa: CASSESGGTGSRKLFF
clone_size: few; j_call: TRBJ2-7; v_call: TRBV27; d_call: -; cdr3_nt: TGTGCCAGCAGTTCTACTAGGTTTTCCTACGAGCAGTACTTC; cdr3_aa: CASSSTRFSYEQYF
clone_size: -; j_call: TRBJ1-4; v_call: TRBV2; d_call: -; cdr3_nt: TGTGCCAGCGGACGGATTAATGAAAAACTGTTTTTT; cdr3_aa: CASGRINEKLFF
clone_size: -; j_call: TRBJ2-5; v_call: TRBV4-1; d_call: -; cdr3_nt: TGCGCCAGCAGCCCCCCAAGGATGATGGAGACCCAGTACTTC; cdr3_aa: CASSPPRMMETQYF
clone_size: -; j_call: TRBJ1-5; v_call: TRBV6-1; d_call: -; cdr3_nt: TGTGCCAGCAGTGCTTTCCAGCCCCAGCATTTT; cdr3_aa: CASSAFQPQHF
clone_size: -; j_call: TRBJ2-2; v_call: TRBV11-1; d_call: TRBD2; cdr3_nt: TGTGCCAGCAGCGTAGCACGACTAGCGTACACCGGGGAGCTGTTTTTT; cdr3_aa: CASSVARLAYTGELFF
clone_size: once; j_call: TRBJ2-1; v_call: TRBV29-1; d_call: TRBD2; cdr3_nt: TGCAGCGTTTCGGCGGGAGGAACCAATGAGCAGTTCTTC; cdr3_aa: CSVSAGGTNEQFF
clone_size: -; j_call: TRBJ2-7; v_call: TRBV10-3; d_call: TRBD2; cdr3_nt: TGTGCCATCAGTGTTAACCGCCGGGGGGAGTCCAATTACGAGCAGTACTTC; cdr3_aa: CAISVNRRGESNYEQYF
clone_size: once; j_call: TRBJ2-5; v_call: TRBV4-1; d_call: -; cdr3_nt: TGCGCCAGCAGCCGTGGGGGGACTTCTGCGCGGGAGACCCAGTACTTC; cdr3_aa: CASSRGGTSARETQYF
clone_size: -; j_call: TRBJ2-1; v_call: TRBV7-3; d_call: TRBD1; cdr3_nt: TGTGCCAGTAAGAAAGGACAGGGGGACTTTTACAATGAGCAGTTCTTC; cdr3_aa: CASKKGQGDFYNEQFF
clone_size: -; j_call: TRBJ2-7; v_call: TRBV27; d_call: -; cdr3_nt: TGTGCCAGCAGTCCCCGGACGGAGAGCTACGAGCAGTACTTC; cdr3_aa: CASSPRTESYEQYF
clone_size: -; j_call: TRBJ2-7; v_call: TRBV4-1; d_call: -; cdr3_nt: TGCGCCAGCAGCTTGCGAATAAGCTTCTTGAGGACCGACCAGGAGCAGTACTTC; cdr3_aa: CASSLRISFLRTDQEQYF
clone_size: -; j_call: TRBJ2-2; v_call: TRBV4-2; d_call: -; cdr3_nt: TGTGCCAGCAGCCAAGGACTCGCAGGGATGGGCACCGGGGAGCTGTTTTTT; cdr3_aa: CASSQGLAGMGTGELFF
clone_size: -; j_call: TRBJ1-1; v_call: TRBV7-2; d_call: -; cdr3_nt: TGTGCCAGCAGCTTAATGTCCAGGGTGGGCACTGAAGCTTTCTTT; cdr3_aa: CASSLMSRVGTEAFF
clone_size: -; j_call: TRBJ2-3; v_call: TRBV7-3; d_call: TRBD1; cdr3_nt: TGTGCCAGCAGCGACAGGGGTTCAGATACGCAGTATTTT; cdr3_aa: CASSDRGSDTQYF
clone_size: -; j_call: TRBJ1-2; v_call: TRBV5-1; d_call: -; cdr3_nt: TGCGCCAGCAGCTTGGAGGGTGGCTACACCTTC; cdr3_aa: CASSLEGGYTF
clone_size: -; j_call: TRBJ2-5; v_call: TRBV13; d_call: TRBD2; cdr3_nt: TGTGCCAGCAGCTTCAGAACTAGCGGGGTGGGCGAGACCCAGTACTTC; cdr3_aa: CASSFRTSGVGETQYF
clone_size: once; j_call: TRBJ1-5; v_call: TRBV5-5; d_call: -; cdr3_nt: TGTGCCAGCAGTAACGACTTGGGGCAGGGGAGCCAGCCCCAGCATTTT; cdr3_aa: CASSNDLGQGSQPQHF
clone_size: -; j_call: TRBJ2-3; v_call: TRBV5-4; d_call: TRBD2; cdr3_nt: TGTGCCAGCAGCCCTAGCGGGGGGACTAGCACAGATACGCAGTATTTT; cdr3_aa: CASSPSGGTSTDTQYF
clone_size: -; j_call: TRBJ2-2; v_call: TRBV4-2; d_call: -; cdr3_nt: TGTGCCAGCAGCCCCCGGGCAGCGAACACCGGGGAGCTGTTTTTT; cdr3_aa: CASSPRAANTGELFF
clone_size: few; j_call: TRBJ1-1; v_call: TRBV13; d_call: TRBD1; cdr3_nt: TGTGCCAGCAACCTACAGGGGTTGGAAACTGAAGCTTTCTTT; cdr3_aa: CASNLQGLETEAFF
clone_size: -; j_call: TRBJ1-2; v_call: TRBV19; d_call: TRBD1; cdr3_nt: TGTGCCAGTAAGGGACAGGGGGCACGCTATGGCTACACCTTC; cdr3_aa: CASKGQGARYGYTF
clone_size: -; j_call: TRBJ2-7; v_call: TRBV2; d_call: TRBD2; cdr3_nt: TGTGCCAGCAGGAAGCGGGAGTCCTCCTACGAGCAGTACTTC; cdr3_aa: CASRKRESSYEQYF
clone_size: -; j_call: TRBJ2-3; v_call: TRBV5-1; d_call: TRBD2; cdr3_nt: TGCGCCAGCAGCTCTGAGCGACTAGCGGCAGATACGCAGTATTTT; cdr3_aa: CASSSERLAADTQYF
clone_size: -; j_call: TRBJ2-7; v_call: TRBV13; d_call: -; cdr3_nt: TGTGCCAGCAGGGTCCGGTGGACCTCCTACGAGCAGTACTTC; cdr3_aa: CASRVRWTSYEQYF
clone_size: -; j_call: TRBJ2-1; v_call: TRBV9; d_call: TRBD2; cdr3_nt: TGTGCCAGCAGCGAGACCGGGACTAGCGGAAATGAGCAGTTCTTC; cdr3_aa: CASSETGTSGNEQFF
clone_size: -; j_call: TRBJ2-5; v_call: TRBV11-3; d_call: -; cdr3_nt: TGTGCCAGCAGTCCAGGGTTCCAAGAGACCCAGTACTTC; cdr3_aa: CASSPGFQETQYF
clone_size: -; j_call: TRBJ2-1; v_call: TRBV5-1; d_call: -; cdr3_nt: TGCGCCAGCAGCTCTGAGTTCACTAGCTCCGCTGAGCAGTTCTTC; cdr3_aa: CASSSEFTSSAEQFF